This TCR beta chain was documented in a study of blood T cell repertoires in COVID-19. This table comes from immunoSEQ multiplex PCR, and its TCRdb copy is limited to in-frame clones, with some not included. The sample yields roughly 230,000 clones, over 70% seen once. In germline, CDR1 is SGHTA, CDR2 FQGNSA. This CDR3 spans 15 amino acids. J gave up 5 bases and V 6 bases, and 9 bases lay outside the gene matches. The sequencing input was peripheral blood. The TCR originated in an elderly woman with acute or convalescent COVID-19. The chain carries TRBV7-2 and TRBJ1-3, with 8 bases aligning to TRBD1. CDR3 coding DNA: TGTGCCAGCAGAGCCACAGGGGGATCCCGAAACACCATATATTTT. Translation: CASRATGGSRNTIYF.